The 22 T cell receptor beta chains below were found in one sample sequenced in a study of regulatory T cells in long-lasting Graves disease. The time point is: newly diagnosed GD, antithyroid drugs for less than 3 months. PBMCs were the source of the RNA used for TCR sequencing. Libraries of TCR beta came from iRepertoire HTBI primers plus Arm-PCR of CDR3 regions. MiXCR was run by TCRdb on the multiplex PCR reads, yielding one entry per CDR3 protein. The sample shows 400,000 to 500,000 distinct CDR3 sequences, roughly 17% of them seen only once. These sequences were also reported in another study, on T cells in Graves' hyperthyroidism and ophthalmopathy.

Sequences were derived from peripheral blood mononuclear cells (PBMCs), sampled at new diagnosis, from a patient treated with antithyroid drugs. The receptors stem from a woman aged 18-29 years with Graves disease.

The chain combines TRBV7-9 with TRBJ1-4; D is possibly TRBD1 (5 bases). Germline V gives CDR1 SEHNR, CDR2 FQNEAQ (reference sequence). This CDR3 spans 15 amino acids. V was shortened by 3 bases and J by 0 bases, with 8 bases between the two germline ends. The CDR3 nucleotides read TGTGCCAGCAGCTTGGGGGTTTCAACTAATGAAAAACTGTTTTTT. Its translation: CASSLGVSTNEKLFF.

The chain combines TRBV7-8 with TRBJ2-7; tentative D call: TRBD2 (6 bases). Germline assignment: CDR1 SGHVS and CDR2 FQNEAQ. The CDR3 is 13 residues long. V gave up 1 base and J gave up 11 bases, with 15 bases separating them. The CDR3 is CASSLERFGGKYF. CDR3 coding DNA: TGTGCCAGCAGCTTAGAAAGATTTGGAGGGAAGTACTTC.

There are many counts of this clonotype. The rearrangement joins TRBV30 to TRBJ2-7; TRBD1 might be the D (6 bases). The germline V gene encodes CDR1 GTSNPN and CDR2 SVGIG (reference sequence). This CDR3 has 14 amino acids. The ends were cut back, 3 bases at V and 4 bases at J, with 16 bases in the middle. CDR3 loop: CAWRRQGSRYEQYF. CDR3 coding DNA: TGTGCCTGGAGAAGGCAGGGGTCACGGTACGAGCAGTACTTC.

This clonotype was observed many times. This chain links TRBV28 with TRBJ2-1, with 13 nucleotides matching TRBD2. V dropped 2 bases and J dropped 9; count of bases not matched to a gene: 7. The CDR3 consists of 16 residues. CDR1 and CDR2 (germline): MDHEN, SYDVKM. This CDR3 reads CASSLLTSGRAPEQFF. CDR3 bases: TGTGCCAGCAGTTTACTTACTAGCGGGAGGGCGCCTGAGCAGTTCTTC.

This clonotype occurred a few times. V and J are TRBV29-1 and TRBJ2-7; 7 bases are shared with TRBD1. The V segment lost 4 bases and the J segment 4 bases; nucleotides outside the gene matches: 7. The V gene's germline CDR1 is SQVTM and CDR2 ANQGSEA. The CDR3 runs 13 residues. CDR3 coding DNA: TGCAGCGTTGTTCGGGACAGCCCGTACGAGCAGTACTTC. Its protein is CSVVRDSPYEQYF.

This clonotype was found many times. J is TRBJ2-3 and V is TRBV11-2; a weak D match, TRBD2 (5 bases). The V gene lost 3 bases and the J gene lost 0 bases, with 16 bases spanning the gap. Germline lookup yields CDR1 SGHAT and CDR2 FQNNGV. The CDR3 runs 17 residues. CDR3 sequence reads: CASSFSVLGGSTDTQYF. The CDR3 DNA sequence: TGTGCCAGCAGCTTTTCGGTGTTGGGCGGGAGCACAGATACGCAGTATTTT.

The DNA for the CDR3 is TGTGCCAGCAGTTTATTTCAGAGGCAAACCAATGAGCAGTTCTTC. It specifies CASSLFQRQTNEQFF. V and J are TRBV27 and TRBJ2-1; D unclear. The CDR3 length is 15 residues. The germline V gene has CDR1 MNHEY and CDR2 SMNVEV (reference sequence). Trimming cost V 1 base and J 6 bases, with 13 bases left between them.

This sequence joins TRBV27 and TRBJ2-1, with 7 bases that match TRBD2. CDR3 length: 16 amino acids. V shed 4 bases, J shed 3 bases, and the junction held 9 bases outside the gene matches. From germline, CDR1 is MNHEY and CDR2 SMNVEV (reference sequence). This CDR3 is CASSSPPASGYNEQFF. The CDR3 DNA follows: TGTGCCAGCAGTTCCCCCCCGGCTAGCGGCTACAATGAGCAGTTCTTC.

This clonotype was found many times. The CDR3 region is CASSHRLAVFQETQYF. The CDR3 DNA sequence: TGTGCCAGCAGCCACCGCCTAGCGGTTTTCCAAGAGACCCAGTACTTC. The V call is TRBV13, the J call TRBJ2-5, with 7 nucleotides matching TRBD2. Germline CDR1 PRHDT, CDR2 FYEKMQ (reference sequence). The CDR3 totals 16 residues. The junction had 10 bases not matched to a gene; V was cut back by 5 bases and J by 1 base. Together with reference TRBV13 and TRBJ2-5, the CDR3 gives the full variable domain: AAGVIQSPRHLIKEKRETATLKCYPIPRHDTVYWYQQGPGQDPQFLISFYEKMQSDKGSIPDRFSAQQFSDYHSELNMSSLELGDSALYFCASSHRLAVFQETQYFGPGTRLLVL.

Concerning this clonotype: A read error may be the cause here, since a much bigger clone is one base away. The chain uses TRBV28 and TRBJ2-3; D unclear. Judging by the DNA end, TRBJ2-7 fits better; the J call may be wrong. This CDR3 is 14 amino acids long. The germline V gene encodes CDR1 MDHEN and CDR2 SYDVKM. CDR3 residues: CASSLLGPLGSQYF. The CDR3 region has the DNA TGTGCCAGCAGTTTATTGGGTCCTCTCGGATCGCAGTACTTC.

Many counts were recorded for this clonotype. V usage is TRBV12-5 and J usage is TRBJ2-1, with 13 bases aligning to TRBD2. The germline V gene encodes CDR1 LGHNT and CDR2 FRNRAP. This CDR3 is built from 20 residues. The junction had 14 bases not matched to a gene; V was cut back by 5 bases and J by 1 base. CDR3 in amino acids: CASGPSPGTSGIPSYNEQFF. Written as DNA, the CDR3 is TGTGCTAGTGGTCCGAGCCCCGGGACTAGCGGGATCCCTTCCTACAATGAGCAGTTCTTC. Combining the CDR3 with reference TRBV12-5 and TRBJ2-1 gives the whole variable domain DARVTQTPRHKVTEMGQEVTMRCQPILGHNTVFWYRQTMMQGLELLAYFRNRAPLDDSGMPKDRFSAEMPDATLATLKIQPSEPRDSAVYFCASGPSPGTSGIPSYNEQFFGPGTRLTVL.

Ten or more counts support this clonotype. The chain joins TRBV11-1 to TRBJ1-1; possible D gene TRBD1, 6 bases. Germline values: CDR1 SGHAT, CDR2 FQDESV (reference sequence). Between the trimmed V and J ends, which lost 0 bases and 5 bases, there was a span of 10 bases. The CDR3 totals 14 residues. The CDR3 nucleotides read TGTGCCAGCAGCTTAGCGGGACACAATACTGAAGCTTTCTTT. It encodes CASSLAGHNTEAFF.

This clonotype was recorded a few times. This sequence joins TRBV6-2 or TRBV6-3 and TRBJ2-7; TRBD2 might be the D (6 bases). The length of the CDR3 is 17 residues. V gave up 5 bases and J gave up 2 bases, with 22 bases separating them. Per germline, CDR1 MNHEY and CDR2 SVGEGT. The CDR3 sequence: CASSAGPIAVVTYEQYF. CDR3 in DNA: TGTGCCAGCAGTGCAGGACCTATAGCGGTTGTCACCTACGAGCAGTACTTC.

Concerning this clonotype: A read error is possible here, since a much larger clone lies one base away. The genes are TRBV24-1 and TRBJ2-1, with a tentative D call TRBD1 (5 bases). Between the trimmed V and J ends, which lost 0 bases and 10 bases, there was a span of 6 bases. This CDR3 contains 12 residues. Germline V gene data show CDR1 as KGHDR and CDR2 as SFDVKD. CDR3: CATSDLQGEQFF. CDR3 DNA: TGTGCCACCAGTGATTTGCAGGGCGAGCAGTTCTTC.

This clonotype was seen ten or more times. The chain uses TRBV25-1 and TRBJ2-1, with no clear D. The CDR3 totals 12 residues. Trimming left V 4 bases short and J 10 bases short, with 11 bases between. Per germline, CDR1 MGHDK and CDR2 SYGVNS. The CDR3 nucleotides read TGTGCCAGCAGTGGTACCCTCGTCGAGCAGTTCTTC. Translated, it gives CASSGTLVEQFF.

DNA for the CDR3: TGCAGCGGTCAGTACAGACGGTTCCAAGAGACCCAGTACTTC. It codes for CSGQYRRFQETQYF. The chain recombines TRBV29-1 with TRBJ2-5; unclear D gene. The CDR3 extends over 14 amino acids. Germline V gene sequence: CDR1 SQVTM, CDR2 ANQGSEA. V was cut by 7 bases and J by 1 base, with 16 bases left in between.

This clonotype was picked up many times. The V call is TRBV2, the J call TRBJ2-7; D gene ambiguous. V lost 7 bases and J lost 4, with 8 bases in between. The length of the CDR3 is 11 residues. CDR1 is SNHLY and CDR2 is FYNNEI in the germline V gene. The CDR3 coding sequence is TGTGCCAGCACCCTGAGTTACGAGCAGTACTTC. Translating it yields CASTLSYEQYF.

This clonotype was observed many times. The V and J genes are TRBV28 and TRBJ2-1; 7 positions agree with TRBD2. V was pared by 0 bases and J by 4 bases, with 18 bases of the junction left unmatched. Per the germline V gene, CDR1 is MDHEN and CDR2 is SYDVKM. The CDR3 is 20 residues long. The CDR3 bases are TGTGCCAGCAGTTTATGGATAGGCCTACTAGCGATCCCTTTGTACAATGAGCAGTTCTTC. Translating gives CASSLWIGLLAIPLYNEQFF. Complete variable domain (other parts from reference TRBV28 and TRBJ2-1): DVKVTQSSRYLVKRTGEKVFLECVQDMDHENMFWYRQDPGLGLRLIYFSYDVKMKEKGDIPEGYSVSREKKERFSLILESASTNQTSMYLCASSLWIGLLAIPLYNEQFFGPGTRLTVL.

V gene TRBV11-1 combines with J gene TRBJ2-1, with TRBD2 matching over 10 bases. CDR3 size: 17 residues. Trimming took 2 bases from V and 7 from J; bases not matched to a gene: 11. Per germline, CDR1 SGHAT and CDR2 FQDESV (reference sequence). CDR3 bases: TGTGCCAGCAGCTTAAGGGGCAGGGGACTAGCGTCGAATGAGCAGTTCTTC. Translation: CASSLRGRGLASNEQFF.

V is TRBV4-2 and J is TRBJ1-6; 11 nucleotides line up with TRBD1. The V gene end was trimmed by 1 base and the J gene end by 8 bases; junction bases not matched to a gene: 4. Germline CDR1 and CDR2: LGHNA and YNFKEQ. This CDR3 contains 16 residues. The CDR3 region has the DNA TGTGCCAGCAGCCAAGCGGGGGACAGGGGGGATTCACCCCTCCACTTT. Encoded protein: CASSQAGDRGDSPLHF.

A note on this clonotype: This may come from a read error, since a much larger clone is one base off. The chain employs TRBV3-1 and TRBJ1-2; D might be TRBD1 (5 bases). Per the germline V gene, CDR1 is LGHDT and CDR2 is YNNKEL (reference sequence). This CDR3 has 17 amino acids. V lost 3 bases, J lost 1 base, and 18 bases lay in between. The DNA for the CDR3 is TGTGCCAGCAGCCACAGCATGCGGGACGGGAGTAACTATGGCTACACCTTC. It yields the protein CASSHSMRDGSNYGYTF.

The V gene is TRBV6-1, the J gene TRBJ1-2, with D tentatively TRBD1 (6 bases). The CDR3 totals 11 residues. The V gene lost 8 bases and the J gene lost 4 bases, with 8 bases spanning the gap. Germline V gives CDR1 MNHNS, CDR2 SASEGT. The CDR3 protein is CASRTAYGYTF. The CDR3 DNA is TGTGCCAGCCGGACAGCCTATGGCTACACCTTC.